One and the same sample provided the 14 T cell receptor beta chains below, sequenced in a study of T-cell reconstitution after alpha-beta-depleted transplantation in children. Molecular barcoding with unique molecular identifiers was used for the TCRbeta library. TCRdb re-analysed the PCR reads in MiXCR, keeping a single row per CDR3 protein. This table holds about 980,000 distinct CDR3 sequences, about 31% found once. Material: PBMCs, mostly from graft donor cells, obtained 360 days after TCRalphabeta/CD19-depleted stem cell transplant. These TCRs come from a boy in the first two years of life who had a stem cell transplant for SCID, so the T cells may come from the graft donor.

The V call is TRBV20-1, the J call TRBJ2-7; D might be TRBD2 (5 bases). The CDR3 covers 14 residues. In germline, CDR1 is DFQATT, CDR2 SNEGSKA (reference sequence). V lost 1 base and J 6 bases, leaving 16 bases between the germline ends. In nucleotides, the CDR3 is TGCAGTGCTAGAGGGTCGGTCTATCGGGGCGAGCAGTACTTC. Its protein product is CSARGSVYRGEQYF.

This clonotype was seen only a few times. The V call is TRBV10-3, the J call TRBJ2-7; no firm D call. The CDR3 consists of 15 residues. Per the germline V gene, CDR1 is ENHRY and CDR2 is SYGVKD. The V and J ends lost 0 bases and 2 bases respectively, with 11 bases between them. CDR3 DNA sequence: TGTGCCATCAGTGAGTCACCTCGTACGACCTACGAGCAGTACTTC. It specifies CAISESPRTTYEQYF.

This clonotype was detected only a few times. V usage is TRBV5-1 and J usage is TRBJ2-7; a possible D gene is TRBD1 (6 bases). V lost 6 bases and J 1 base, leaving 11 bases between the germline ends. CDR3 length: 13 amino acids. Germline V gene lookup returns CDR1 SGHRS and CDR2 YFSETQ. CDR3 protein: CASNRDISYEQYF. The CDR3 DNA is TGCGCCAGCAATAGGGACATTTCCTACGAGCAGTACTTC.

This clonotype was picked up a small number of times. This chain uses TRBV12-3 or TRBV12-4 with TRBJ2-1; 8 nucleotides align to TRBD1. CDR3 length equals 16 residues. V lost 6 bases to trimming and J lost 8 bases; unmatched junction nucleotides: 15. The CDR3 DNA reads TGTGCCAGCAGACAAACCTCAGGGGGCGCTTGGGATGAGCAGTTCTTC. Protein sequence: CASRQTSGGAWDEQFF.

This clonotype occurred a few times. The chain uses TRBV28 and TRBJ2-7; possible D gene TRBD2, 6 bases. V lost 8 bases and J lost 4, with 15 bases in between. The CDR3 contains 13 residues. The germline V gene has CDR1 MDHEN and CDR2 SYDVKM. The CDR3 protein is CASGGGGLYEQYF. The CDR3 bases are TGTGCCAGCGGCGGAGGCGGACTATACGAGCAGTACTTC.

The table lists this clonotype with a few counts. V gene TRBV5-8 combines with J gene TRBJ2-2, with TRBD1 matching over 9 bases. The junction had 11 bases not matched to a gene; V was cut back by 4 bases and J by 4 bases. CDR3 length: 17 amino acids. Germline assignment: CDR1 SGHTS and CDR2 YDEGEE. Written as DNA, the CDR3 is TGTGCCAGCAGCCCCCGACTGTGGGACAGGGCCACCGGGGAGCTGTTTTTT. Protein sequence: CASSPRLWDRATGELFF.

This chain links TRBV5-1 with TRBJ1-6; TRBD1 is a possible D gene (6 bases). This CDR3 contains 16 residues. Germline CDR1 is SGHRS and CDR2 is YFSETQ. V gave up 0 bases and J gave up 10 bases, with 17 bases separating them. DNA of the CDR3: TGCGCCAGCAGCTTGGAGTCGAGGGGGTTAAGGTCACCCCTCCACTTT. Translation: CASSLESRGLRSPLHF.

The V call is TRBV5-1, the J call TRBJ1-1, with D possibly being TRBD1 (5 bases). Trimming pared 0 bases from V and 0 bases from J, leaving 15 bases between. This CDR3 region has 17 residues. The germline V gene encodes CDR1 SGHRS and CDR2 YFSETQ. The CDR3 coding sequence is TGCGCCAGCAGCTTGGTTAAAGGGACGGAGATGAACACTGAAGCTTTCTTT. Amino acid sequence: CASSLVKGTEMNTEAFF.

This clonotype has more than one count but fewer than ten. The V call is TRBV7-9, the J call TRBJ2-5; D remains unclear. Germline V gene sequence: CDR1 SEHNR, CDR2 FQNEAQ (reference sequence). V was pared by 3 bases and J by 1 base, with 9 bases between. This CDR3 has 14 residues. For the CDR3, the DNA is TGTGCCAGCAGCTTCAGGTCGGTCCAAGAGACCCAGTACTTC. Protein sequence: CASSFRSVQETQYF. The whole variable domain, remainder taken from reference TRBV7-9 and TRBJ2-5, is DTGVSQNPRHKITKRGQNVTFRCDPISEHNRLYWYRQTLGQGPEFLTYFQNEAQLEKSRLLSDRFSAERPKGSFSTLEIQRTEQGDSAMYLCASSFRSVQETQYFGPGTRLLVL.

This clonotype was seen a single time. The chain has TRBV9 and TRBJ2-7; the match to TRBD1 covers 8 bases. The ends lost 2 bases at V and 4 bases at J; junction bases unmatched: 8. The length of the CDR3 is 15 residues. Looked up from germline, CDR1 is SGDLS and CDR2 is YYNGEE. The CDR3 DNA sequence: TGTGCCAGCAGCGTTGACCCAGGGGGCCCTTACGAGCAGTACTTC. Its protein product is CASSVDPGGPYEQYF.

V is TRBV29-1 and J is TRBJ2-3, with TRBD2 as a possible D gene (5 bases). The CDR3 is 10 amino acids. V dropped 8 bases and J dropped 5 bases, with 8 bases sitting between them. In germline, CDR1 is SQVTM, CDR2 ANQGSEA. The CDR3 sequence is CSTGIDTQYF. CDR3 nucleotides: TGCAGCACGGGAATAGATACGCAGTATTTT.

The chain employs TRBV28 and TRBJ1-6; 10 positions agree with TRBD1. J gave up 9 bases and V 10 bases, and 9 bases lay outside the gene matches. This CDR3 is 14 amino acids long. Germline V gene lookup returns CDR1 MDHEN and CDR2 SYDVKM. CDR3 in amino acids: CATETGGSVSPLHF. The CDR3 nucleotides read TGTGCCACCGAGACAGGGGGCTCGGTTTCACCCCTCCACTTT.

Written as DNA, the CDR3 is TGCGCCAGCAGCGCCCGGGACAGCTACCTGACTAATGAAAAACTGTTTTTT. It specifies CASSARDSYLTNEKLFF. The V and J genes are TRBV5-1 and TRBJ1-4; 7 nucleotides agree with TRBD1. This CDR3 contains 17 residues. The germline V gene has CDR1 SGHRS and CDR2 YFSETQ. With 4 bases clipped from V and 2 bases from J, the junction kept 11 bases outside the gene matches.

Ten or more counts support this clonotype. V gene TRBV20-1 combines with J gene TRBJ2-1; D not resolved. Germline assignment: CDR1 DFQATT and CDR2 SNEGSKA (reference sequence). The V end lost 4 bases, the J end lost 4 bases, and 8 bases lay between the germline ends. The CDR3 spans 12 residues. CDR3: CSANGIYNEQFF. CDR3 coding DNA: TGCAGTGCTAATGGAATTTACAATGAGCAGTTCTTC.